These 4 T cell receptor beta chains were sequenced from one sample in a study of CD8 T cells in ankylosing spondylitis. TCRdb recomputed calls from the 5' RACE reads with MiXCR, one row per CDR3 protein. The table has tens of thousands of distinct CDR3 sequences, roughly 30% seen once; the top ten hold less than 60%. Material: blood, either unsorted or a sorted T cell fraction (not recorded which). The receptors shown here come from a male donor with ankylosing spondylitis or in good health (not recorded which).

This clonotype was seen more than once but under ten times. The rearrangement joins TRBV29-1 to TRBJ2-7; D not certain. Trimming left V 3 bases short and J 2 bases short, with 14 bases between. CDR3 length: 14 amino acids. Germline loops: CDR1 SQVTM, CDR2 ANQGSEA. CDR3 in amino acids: CSVETPGLAYEQYF. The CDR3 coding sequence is TGCAGCGTTGAGACGCCAGGCCTAGCCTACGAGCAGTACTTC.

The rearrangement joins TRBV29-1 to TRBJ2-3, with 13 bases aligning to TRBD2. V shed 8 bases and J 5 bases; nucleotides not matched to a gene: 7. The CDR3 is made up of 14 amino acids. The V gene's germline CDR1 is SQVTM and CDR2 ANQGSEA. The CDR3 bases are TGCAGCCCGAGACTAGCGGGGGGCCAAGATACGCAGTATTTT. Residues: CSPRLAGGQDTQYF.

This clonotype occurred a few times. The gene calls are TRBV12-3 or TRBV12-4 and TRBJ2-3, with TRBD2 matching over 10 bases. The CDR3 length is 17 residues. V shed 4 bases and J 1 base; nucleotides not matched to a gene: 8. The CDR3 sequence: CASSSMGTSVGTDTQYF. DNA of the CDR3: TGTGCCAGCAGTTCTATGGGGACTAGCGTTGGCACAGATACGCAGTATTTT.

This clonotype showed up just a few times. The chain's CDR3 is CASSPQQGASGNTIYF. The CDR3 coding sequence is TGTGCCAGCTCACCACAACAGGGGGCTTCGGGAAACACCATATATTTT. The J gene is TRBJ1-3, the V gene TRBV18; 9 bases agree with TRBD1. V shed 1 base, J shed 4 bases, and the junction held 5 bases outside the gene matches. Per germline, CDR1 KGHSH and CDR2 LQKENI. This CDR3 comprises 16 residues.